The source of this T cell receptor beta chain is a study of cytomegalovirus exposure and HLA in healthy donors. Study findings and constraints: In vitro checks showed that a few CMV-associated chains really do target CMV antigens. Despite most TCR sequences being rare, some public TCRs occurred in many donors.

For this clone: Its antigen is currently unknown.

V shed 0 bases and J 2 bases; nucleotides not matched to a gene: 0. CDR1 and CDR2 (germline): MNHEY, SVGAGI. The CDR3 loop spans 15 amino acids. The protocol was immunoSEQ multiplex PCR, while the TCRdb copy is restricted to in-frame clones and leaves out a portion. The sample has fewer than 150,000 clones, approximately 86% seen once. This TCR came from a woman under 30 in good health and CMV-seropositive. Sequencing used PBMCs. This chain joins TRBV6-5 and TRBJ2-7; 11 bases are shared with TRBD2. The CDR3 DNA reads TGTGCCAGCAGTTACTCGACTAGCGGGGCCTACGAGCAGTACTTC. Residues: CASSYSTSGAYEQYF.